Following are 9 T cell receptor beta chains from one sample sequenced in a study of PD-1 blockade in classical Hodgkin lymphoma. Sample time point: cycle 4 day 1 (C4D1), after more than five weeks of nivolumab. Each of the patients experienced relapse following autologous stem cell transplantation, and their brentuximab vedotin exposure differed. Magnetic depletion of unwanted cells isolated CD4+ T cells from thawed PBMCs. Profiling relied on immunoSEQ multiplex PCR, and the TCRdb table lists in-frame clones only, not all of them. The sample includes 15,000 to 20,000 clones, 75% to 90% of them seen just once. The sequencing here drew on CD4+ T cells from blood, taken before the fourth cycle of nivolumab. The receptors here all came from a human donor with classical Hodgkin lymphoma.

The rearrangement uses TRBV29-1 and TRBJ2-3, with D perhaps TRBD1 or TRBD2 (5 bases each). Trimming removed 7 bases from V and 6 bases from J, with 11 bases in between. The germline CDR1 and CDR2 sequences are SQVTM and ANQGSEA. This CDR3 comprises 11 residues. The chain's CDR3 is CSAGAGDTQYF. CDR3 bases: TGCAGCGCCGGGGCCGGGGATACGCAGTATTTT.

The chain joins TRBV10-1 to TRBJ1-5; 9 bases line up with TRBD1. This CDR3 is 16 amino acids long. Germline loops: CDR1 WNHNN, CDR2 SYGVQD (reference sequence). Unmatched junction bases numbered 12, after V lost 8 bases and J lost 4 bases. CDR3 residues: CASHKPGQGINQPQHF. Here the CDR3 DNA reads TGCGCCAGCCACAAACCGGGACAGGGTATTAATCAGCCCCAGCATTTT.

V is TRBV10-3 and J is TRBJ1-1, with a possible D match to TRBD1 (5 bases). The CDR3 extends over 15 amino acids. Trimming took 6 bases from V and 2 from J, leaving 16 bases between them. In germline, CDR1 is ENHRY, CDR2 SYGVKD. The CDR3 DNA reads TGTGCCATCAGGCCTGACCCAGGGTTTAACACTGAAGCTTTCTTT. It translates to CAIRPDPGFNTEAFF.

J is TRBJ2-2 and V is TRBV7-9, with D perhaps TRBD1 (5 bases). V was pared by 1 base and J by 1 base, with 10 bases between. The CDR3 has 16 residues. Germline V gene lookup returns CDR1 SEHNR and CDR2 FQNEAQ (reference sequence). The CDR3 loop reads CASSLVRVQNTGELFF. CDR3 DNA: TGTGCCAGCAGCTTAGTCAGGGTTCAGAACACCGGGGAGCTGTTTTTT. The whole variable domain, filled in from reference TRBV7-9 and TRBJ2-2, reads DTGVSQNPRHKITKRGQNVTFRCDPISEHNRLYWYRQTLGQGPEFLTYFQNEAQLEKSRLLSDRFSAERPKGSFSTLEIQRTEQGDSAMYLCASSLVRVQNTGELFFGEGSRLTVL.

The gene calls are TRBV21-1 and TRBJ1-1. TRBV21-1 is an annotated pseudogene. The CDR3 is 13 amino acids. DNA of the CDR3: TGTGCCAGCCGCCGGAGGAGAGACACTGAAGCTTTCTTT. Translated: CASRRRRDTEAFF.

The V and J genes are TRBV10-3 and TRBJ2-1, with 11 nucleotides matching TRBD2. The CDR3 contains 15 residues. The V segment lost 6 bases and the J segment 11 bases; nucleotides outside the gene matches: 12. CDR1 is ENHRY, CDR2 SYGVKD, per germline. For the CDR3, the DNA is TGTGCCATCAGCGAGCCGGGACTAGCGGAGCAAAAGCAGTTCTTC. This sequence encodes CAISEPGLAEQKQFF.

The genes are TRBV10-3 and TRBJ2-5, with D tentatively TRBD2 (5 bases). With 5 bases removed from V and 5 bases from J, the gap between germline ends came to 12 bases. Germline-derived CDR1 and CDR2 are ENHRY and SYGVKD. This CDR3 region has 13 residues. CDR3: CAISPGIGETQYF. The CDR3 region has the DNA TGTGCCATCAGTCCGGGGATCGGGGAGACCCAGTACTTC.

The chain combines TRBV6-6 with TRBJ2-7; 11 nucleotides align to TRBD2. This CDR3 contains 16 residues. Trimming at V came to 2 bases and at J to 3 bases, leaving 6 bases not matched to a gene. Germline V gene sequence: CDR1 MNHNY, CDR2 SVGAGI (reference sequence). The CDR3 DNA reads TGTGCCAGCAGTTACATCGTACTAGCGGGAGACTACGAGCAGTACTTC. Translated, it gives CASSYIVLAGDYEQYF.

The chain couples TRBV7-2 to TRBJ2-7, with 13 nucleotides matching TRBD2. V gave up 1 base and J gave up 6 bases; unmatched junction bases: 12. CDR3 length equals 18 residues. Germline lookup yields CDR1 SGHTA and CDR2 FQGNSA. CDR3 region: CASSLVGTSGRVLSEQYF. Here the CDR3 DNA reads TGTGCCAGCAGCTTAGTAGGCACTAGCGGGAGGGTTTTGTCCGAGCAGTACTTC.